This TCR delta chain stems from a study of Vδ1+ human thymocytes. The study's findings and limits: Thymic TRG and TRD repertoires appeared highly polyclonal, with Gaussian CDR3 length distributions. Despite high sort purity, roughly 21% of thymic T cell receptor delta sequences were Vdelta2. Bulk data may be misread because of unexpected Vdelta2 sequences.

Sequences come from RNA converted to cDNA by reverse transcription. The CDR3 regions were amplified by multiplex PCR from V-gene primers to a constant-region primer. TCRdb called clones from the multiplex PCR reads again using CATT. The data contain fewer than 90,000 delta-chain clones, about 35% of them singletons. The sorted cells were CD3+ Vdelta1+ Vdelta2- thymocytes from alphabeta-depleted thymus. V gave up 1 base and J gave up 0 bases, with 24 bases separating them. Germline V lookup: CDR1 TSWWSYY, CDR2 QGS. CDR3 length: 20 residues. Concerning this clone itself: Its antigen remains unknown.

Sequences were obtained from Vdelta1+ gamma-delta thymocytes from the thymus. Subset reported: FACS-sorted CD3+ TCRalphabeta- TCRVdelta1+ TCRVdelta2- thymocytes. The clonotype originates from a boy under three years old who had congenital heart surgery. This rearrangement joins TRDV1 to TRDJ1, with D uncertain. The CDR3: CALGEPGILGQEGDTDKLIF. The CDR3, as DNA: TGTGCTCTTGGGGAACCTGGAATCCTTGGTCAGGAGGGAGACACCGATAAACTCATCTTT.